The 24 T cell receptor beta chains below come from one sample, sequenced in a study of T cell repertoires in cytomegalovirus infection. TCRdb itself ran the reads through MiXCR, one entry per CDR3 protein. The data show about 530,000 distinct CDR3 sequences, less than 30% seen once. Sequencing input: PBMCs. All receptors derive from a human donor in good health (CMV status not recorded). Some clones in this sample may be carry-over from other donors' samples.

This clonotype was detected a few times. The rearrangement uses TRBV4-1 and TRBJ2-7; possible D gene TRBD1, 5 bases. V gave up 0 bases and J gave up 6 bases, with 15 bases separating them. From germline, CDR1 is MGHRA and CDR2 YSYEKL. The CDR3 is 15 residues long. The CDR3 sequence: CASSQEWAGRGEQYF. The CDR3 bases are TGCGCCAGCAGCCAAGAATGGGCAGGGCGAGGCGAGCAGTACTTC.

This clonotype appeared a few times. CDR3 protein: CAISGSAGTVTGELFF. In DNA, the CDR3 is TGTGCCATCAGTGGTTCCGCCGGGACTGTAACCGGGGAGCTGTTTTTT. The chain has TRBV10-3 and TRBJ2-2, with a tentative D call TRBD2 (6 bases). The CDR3 spans 16 residues. Germline CDR1 ENHRY, CDR2 SYGVKD. V was clipped by 4 bases and J by 5 bases, with 17 bases between them.

A few counts support this clonotype. The V call is TRBV12-3 or TRBV12-4, the J call TRBJ1-2; no definite D call. The CDR3 loop spans 13 amino acids. Trimming shortened V by 5 bases and J by 8 bases, and 15 bases separated the two germline ends. CDR3 amino acids: CASSLDGLGGYTF. The CDR3 region has the DNA TGTGCCAGCAGTCTGGACGGCCTGGGAGGCTACACCTTC.

The chain uses TRBV6-6 and TRBJ1-3; 8 nucleotides line up with TRBD1. Losses at the gene ends were 4 bases for V and 0 bases for J; bases not matched to a gene: 11. There are 18 residues in the CDR3. The germline V gene encodes CDR1 MNHNY and CDR2 SVGAGI (reference sequence). The DNA of the CDR3 is TGTGCCAGCAGTTCCTCACCCGGGACAGGCAACTCTGGAAACACCATATATTTT. Translating gives CASSSSPGTGNSGNTIYF.

This clonotype came up many times. The V gene is TRBV7-2, the J gene TRBJ1-4; D uncertain. This CDR3 contains 15 residues. Looked up from germline, CDR1 is SGHTA and CDR2 is FQGNSA. The V end lost 3 bases, the J end lost 5 bases, and 13 bases lay between the germline ends. CDR3: CASSLLVNQNEKLFF. The CDR3, as DNA: TGTGCCAGCAGCTTGTTGGTGAACCAAAATGAAAAACTGTTTTTT.

In its sample, this clonotype was seen a few times. The chain combines TRBV10-3 with TRBJ2-5; either TRBD1 or TRBD2 may fit D (5 bases each). Germline CDR1 reads ENHRY; CDR2 reads SYGVKD. The CDR3 covers 15 residues. V gave up 2 bases and J gave up 2 bases, with 12 bases separating them. The CDR3 region has the DNA TGTGCCATCAGTGAGGGGGACGACGGACAAGAGACCCAGTACTTC. It encodes CAISEGDDGQETQYF.

The table lists this clonotype with a few counts. The rearrangement links TRBV24-1 to TRBJ1-2; a weak D match, TRBD1 (6 bases). Trimming stripped 4 bases from V and 4 bases from J, with 12 bases between. The germline V gene encodes CDR1 KGHDR and CDR2 SFDVKD. The CDR3 totals 14 residues. The DNA for the CDR3 is TGTGCCACCAGTGAATGGGGACACGGCTATGGCTACACCTTC. Protein sequence: CATSEWGHGYGYTF.

The rearrangement links TRBV2 to TRBJ1-5, with D hard to call. Trimming shortened V by 7 bases and J by 5 bases, and 18 bases separated the two germline ends. The germline V gene has CDR1 SNHLY and CDR2 FYNNEI. The CDR3 runs to 15 residues. The CDR3 loop reads CASTELRGGHQPQHF. In nucleotides, the CDR3 is TGTGCCAGCACGGAACTCCGGGGTGGGCATCAGCCCCAGCATTTT.

This sequence joins TRBV28 and TRBJ1-2; 9 nucleotides match TRBD1. The CDR3 has 16 amino acids. CDR1 MDHEN and CDR2 SYDVKM come from the germline V gene. V lost 6 bases, J lost 2 bases, and 10 bases stayed unmatched. CDR3 DNA: TGTGCCAGCAGGCAGGGACAGGGCCCGCCAAACTATGGCTACACCTTC. Amino acids: CASRQGQGPPNYGYTF.

The J gene is TRBJ1-4, the V gene TRBV28, with D hard to call. Germline lookup yields CDR1 MDHEN and CDR2 SYDVKM. This CDR3 comprises 11 residues. V lost 6 bases and J lost 6, with 5 bases in between. CDR3 sequence (DNA): TGTGCCAGCAGCCACTATGAAAAACTGTTTTTT. Its protein product is CASSHYEKLFF.

This clonotype was seen at least ten times. This chain joins TRBV7-9 and TRBJ2-1; D unclear. The germline V gene has CDR1 SEHNR and CDR2 FQNEAQ (reference sequence). The CDR3 extends over 15 amino acids. Trimming left V 5 bases short and J 8 bases short, with 19 bases between. The CDR3 region has the DNA TGTGCCAGCAGCCCTCGGGCGTCCGCGTTCGATGAGCAGTTCTTC. Protein sequence: CASSPRASAFDEQFF.

This clonotype has a handful of counts. The chain carries TRBV6-2 or TRBV6-3 and TRBJ2-3, with 15 bases that match TRBD2. Germline trimming cut 4 bases from V and 9 bases from J; bases unmatched to any gene: 14. The CDR3 length is 18 residues. The germline V gene has CDR1 MNHEY and CDR2 SVGEGT. CDR3 in DNA: TGTGCCAGCAGTTCACCCGGACTAGCGGGAGGGCCTGGGCGCACGCAGTATTTT. This encodes CASSSPGLAGGPGRTQYF.

The chain couples TRBV19 to TRBJ1-2; D unclear. CDR1 and CDR2 (germline): LNHDA, SQIVND (reference sequence). The CDR3 consists of 13 residues. Trimming removed 3 bases at V and 5 bases at J, with 10 bases between. The CDR3 bases are TGTGCCAGTAGTATCCCCGGAACTTATGGCTACACCTTC. Amino acid sequence: CASSIPGTYGYTF.

The chain has TRBV7-9 and TRBJ2-7; the D gene is possibly TRBD1 (6 bases). CDR1 SEHNR and CDR2 FQNEAQ come from the germline V gene (reference sequence). The CDR3 has 14 amino acids. Trimming stripped 5 bases from V and 5 bases from J, with 16 bases between. The CDR3: CASSTEAQGNEQYF. The CDR3 nucleotides read TGTGCCAGCAGCACAGAAGCTCAGGGGAACGAGCAGTACTTC.

The rearrangement links TRBV6-1 to TRBJ2-2; 7 positions match TRBD1. Germline trimming cut 6 bases from V and 7 bases from J; bases unmatched to any gene: 11. This CDR3 is built from 15 residues. CDR1 and CDR2 from the germline V gene are MNHNS and SASEGT. CDR3 nucleotide sequence: TGTGCCAGCAGCAGGGGGAACATTTATTACGGGGAGCTGTTTTTT. Translating gives CASSRGNIYYGELFF.

The V gene is TRBV30, the J gene TRBJ2-2; D call uncertain. This CDR3 region has 12 residues. Germline V lookup: CDR1 GTSNPN, CDR2 SVGIG (reference sequence). Between the trimmed V and J ends, which lost 3 bases and 9 bases, there was a span of 11 bases. The CDR3 DNA reads as TGTGCCTGGAGGGCTTCTTATAGGGAGCTGTTTTTT. Its protein is CAWRASYRELFF.

This clonotype was observed once. The CDR3 nucleotides are TGTGCCAGCAGCTTAGCCTCGCGGGACACTGAAGCTTTCTTT. The encoded protein is CASSLASRDTEAFF. J is TRBJ1-1 and V is TRBV11-3; the D is unclear. Germline assignment: CDR1 SGHNT and CDR2 YENEEA. This CDR3 is built from 14 residues. Trimming took 1 base from V and 3 from J, leaving 9 bases between them.

This chain joins TRBV11-3 and TRBJ2-5; 13 nucleotides match TRBD2. From germline, CDR1 is SGHNT and CDR2 YENEEA. Trimming at V came to 5 bases and at J to 5 bases, leaving 8 bases not matched to a gene. The CDR3 length is 16 residues. Written as DNA, the CDR3 is TGTGCCAGCAGCCCACTAGGACTAGCGGGAGACGAGACCCAGTACTTC. It codes for CASSPLGLAGDETQYF. The variable domain in full, with the rest retrieved from reference TRBV11-3 and TRBJ2-5, is EAGVVQSPRYKIIEKKQPVAFWCNPISGHNTLYWYLQNLGQGPELLIRYENEEAVDDSQLPKDRFSAERLKGVDSTLKIQPAELGDSAVYLCASSPLGLAGDETQYFGPGTRLLVL.

At least ten counts were recorded for this clonotype. The rearrangement links TRBV7-2 to TRBJ2-1; TRBD2 matches 13 bases. The V gene end was trimmed by 3 bases and the J gene end by 4 bases; junction bases not matched to a gene: 9. The length of the CDR3 is 18 residues. In germline, CDR1 is SGHTA, CDR2 FQGNSA. The CDR3: CASSLGLAGTGRYNEQFF. The CDR3 DNA reads as TGTGCCAGCAGCTTGGGACTAGCGGGAACCGGACGGTACAATGAGCAGTTCTTC.

This clonotype was observed a handful of times. The genes are TRBV6-5 and TRBJ1-5; D remains unclear. This CDR3 has 14 residues. V lost 8 bases and J 0 bases, leaving 11 bases between the germline ends. Germline V CDR1 and CDR2: MNHEY, SVGAGI. The CDR3 region is CASQGLGSNQPQHF. CDR3 coding DNA: TGTGCCAGCCAAGGTCTAGGTAGCAATCAGCCCCAGCATTTT.

The rearrangement links TRBV7-6 to TRBJ1-4; D is uncertain. The CDR3 totals 14 residues. Germline values: CDR1 SGHVS, CDR2 FNYEAQ. Trimming took 3 bases from V and 1 from J, leaving 6 bases between them. The CDR3 spells CASSFGKTNEKLFF. In DNA, the CDR3 is TGTGCCAGCAGCTTTGGGAAAACTAATGAAAAACTGTTTTTT.

This clonotype was seen many times. The chain is built from TRBV7-8 and TRBJ2-3, with 7 positions matching TRBD2. Per germline, CDR1 SGHVS and CDR2 FQNEAQ. V shed 0 bases and J 8 bases; nucleotides not matched to a gene: 11. The CDR3 is made up of 16 amino acids. CDR3 nucleotide sequence: TGTGCCAGCAGCTTAGCGTTCGGGGCCAGCGGGACTACGCAGTATTTT. This encodes CASSLAFGASGTTQYF.

This clonotype was counted a few times. The chain links TRBV6-1 to TRBJ1-1; D is uncertain. Germline V CDR1 and CDR2: MNHNS, SASEGT. The CDR3 is 14 amino acids. The ends were cut back, 1 base at V and 1 base at J, with 7 bases in the middle. This CDR3 reads CASSEGNGNTEAFF. CDR3 nucleotides: TGTGCCAGCAGTGAAGGAAATGGGAACACTGAAGCTTTCTTT.

This clonotype was detected a few times. The chain combines TRBV2 with TRBJ1-1, with a possible D match to TRBD1 (5 bases). V was shortened by 8 bases and J by 1 base, with 14 bases between the two germline ends. The CDR3 runs 14 residues. Germline lookup yields CDR1 SNHLY and CDR2 FYNNEI. The CDR3 coding sequence is TGTGCCAGCGCCGGCAGGGTGGAGAACACTGAAGCTTTCTTT. Its translation is CASAGRVENTEAFF.